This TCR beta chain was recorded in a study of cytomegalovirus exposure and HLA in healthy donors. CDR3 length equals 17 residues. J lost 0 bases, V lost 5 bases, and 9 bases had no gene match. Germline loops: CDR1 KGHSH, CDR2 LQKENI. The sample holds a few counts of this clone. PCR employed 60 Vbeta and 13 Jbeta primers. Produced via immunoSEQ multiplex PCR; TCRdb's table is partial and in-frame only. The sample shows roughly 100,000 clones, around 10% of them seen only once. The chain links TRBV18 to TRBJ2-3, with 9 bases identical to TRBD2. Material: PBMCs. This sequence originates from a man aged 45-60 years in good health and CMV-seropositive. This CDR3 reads CASSTGAGGVSTDTQYF. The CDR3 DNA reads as TGTGCCAGCTCAACGGGAGCGGGAGGAGTCAGCACAGATACGCAGTATTTT. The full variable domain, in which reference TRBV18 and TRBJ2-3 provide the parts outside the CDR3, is NAGVMQNPRHLVRRRGQEARLRCSPMKGHSHVYWYRQLPEEGLKFMVYLQKENIIDESGMPKERFSAEFPKEGPSILRIQQVVRGDSAAYFCASSTGAGGVSTDTQYFGPGTRLTVL.